This T cell receptor beta chain comes out of a study of radiotherapy plus CTLA-4 blockade in lung cancer. On the study more broadly: Across the patients, objective responses occurred in approximately 20%, and disease control in under 35%. Study-wide points: Among blood TCR repertoires after radiotherapy plus ipilimumab, tumor-derived clones expanded. Increased serum interferon-beta after radiation also reportedly predicted response strongly.

Some clones are missing from TCRdb's copy, which holds only in-frame ones; the method was immunoSEQ multiplex PCR. The sample yields about 77,000 clones, 74% seen once. Patients in the study, people with chemo-refractory metastatic non-small-cell lung cancer, received focal radiation plus ipilimumab CTLA-4 blockade. J was trimmed by 2 bases and V by 1 base; bases with no gene match: 9. This CDR3 has 16 residues. Germline lookup yields CDR1 GTSNPN and CDR2 SVGIG (reference sequence). A remark on this clone: What it recognizes is unknown.

The V call is TRBV30, the J call TRBJ2-3; 7 nucleotides align to TRBD2. The sequenced sample was peripheral blood, obtained from a patient treated with radiotherapy plus ipilimumab. The receptor was isolated from a human donor with non-small cell lung cancer whose response to radiotherapy plus ipilimumab could not be evaluated. CDR3 sequence: CAWSGGDYPVTDTQYF. The CDR3 nucleotides are TGTGCCTGGAGTGGGGGGGACTATCCCGTCACAGATACGCAGTATTTT. The entire variable domain, with the rest obtained from reference TRBV30 and TRBJ2-3, is as follows: SQTIHQWPATLVQPVGSPLSLECTVEGTSNPNLYWYRQAAGRGLQLLFYSVGIGQISSEVPQNLSASRPQDRQFILSSKKLLLSDSGFYLCAWSGGDYPVTDTQYFGPGTRLTVL.